This TCR beta chain was observed in a study of Ad26.COV2.S vaccination and SARS-CoV-2 variants. Findings and limits, study-wide: There was a possibility that the TCR breadth and depth analyses underestimated total T cell responses. Participants in the vaccine arm had higher spike-specific TCR breadth; placebo recipients had lower.

Libraries were prepared by immunoSEQ multiplex PCR; TCRdb keeps only in-frame clonotypes and omits some of them. The profile shows some 500,000 clones, 89% of them singletons. With respect to this clone: Antigen: not known.

The V end was cut by 5 bases, the J end by 8 bases, with 9 bases between. There are 12 residues in the CDR3. Looked up from germline, CDR1 is SGHTA and CDR2 is FQGNSA. Indicated treatment: 15 to 20 received Ad26.COV2.S at low or high dose, single or two shots; 5 received placebo; per-sample allocation not given. Sampling occurred on day 63 after the first vaccine or placebo injection. The sequence derives from a person between 18 and 65 years old who received the Ad26.COV2.S COVID-19 vaccine or a placebo. The sample here was peripheral blood, taken in a trial of Ad26.COV2.S vaccine versus placebo. The chain recombines TRBV7-2 with TRBJ1-4; D perhaps matches TRBD1 (5 bases). This CDR3 reads CASSRPGEKLFF. The CDR3 DNA reads TGTGCCAGCAGCCGTCCAGGGGAAAAACTGTTTTTT. Filled out from reference TRBV7-2 and TRBJ1-4, the complete variable domain reads GAGVSQSPSNKVTEKGKDVELRCDPISGHTALYWYRQSLGQGLEFLIYFQGNSAPDKSGLPSDRFSAERTGGSVSTLTIQRTQQEDSAVYLCASSRPGEKLFFGSGTQLSVL.